The 10 T cell receptor beta chains below all came from one sample that was sequenced in a study of CD8 T cells in ankylosing spondylitis. TCRdb processed the 5' RACE reads anew with MiXCR; each CDR3 protein has one entry. The sample includes about 64,000 distinct CDR3 sequences, more than 5.5% of them seen just once. The sample taken for sequencing was synovial fluid, either unsorted or a sorted T cell fraction (not recorded which). Every receptor here comes from a male donor with ankylosing spondylitis.

Turning to this clonotype: A read error may explain this, as a much larger clone is one base away. The chain combines TRBV7-6 with TRBJ2-7, with 12 bases aligning to TRBD2. The trim removed 5 bases at V and 3 bases at J, leaving 8 bases unmatched. The CDR3 has 16 residues. CDR1 and CDR2 from the germline V gene are SGHVS and FNYEAQ. The CDR3 spells CASSATSGSLFYEQYF. For the CDR3, the DNA is TGTGCCAGCAGCGCGACTAGCGGGAGTTTGTTCTACGAGCAGTACTTC.

This clonotype has a count of ten or more. The chain is built from TRBV12-3 or TRBV12-4 and TRBJ2-7; tentatively, D is TRBD1 (6 bases). Trimming pared 6 bases from V and 3 bases from J, leaving 15 bases between. The CDR3 spans 14 residues. The CDR3, as DNA: TGTGCCAGCAGCAAAACGGGACAAGTCTACGAGCAGTACTTC. Amino acid sequence: CASSKTGQVYEQYF.

This clonotype was counted at least ten times. This sequence joins TRBV28 and TRBJ2-6, with D uncertain. The CDR3 runs to 13 residues. V lost 6 bases and J lost 4, with 7 bases in between. Germline assignment: CDR1 MDHEN and CDR2 SYDVKM. The DNA for the CDR3 is TGTGCCAGCAGCGTGCGGGGGGCCAACGTCCTGACTTTC. It specifies CASSVRGANVLTF.

This sequence joins TRBV10-2 and TRBJ2-3; D is perhaps TRBD1 (6 bases). Germline V gene data show CDR1 as WSHSY and CDR2 as SAAADI. Trimming pared 8 bases from V and 3 bases from J, leaving 18 bases between. The CDR3 runs 15 residues. CDR3 protein: CASSRGEGETDTQYF. The CDR3 DNA follows: TGCGCCAGCTCCCGAGGTGAGGGGGAGACAGATACGCAGTATTTT.

This clonotype came up many times. The rearrangement links TRBV5-1 to TRBJ2-5; possible D gene TRBD1, 6 bases. CDR1 is SGHRS and CDR2 is YFSETQ in the germline V gene. This CDR3 comprises 15 residues. V was trimmed by 3 bases and J by 2 bases, leaving 14 bases between them. This chain's CDR3 is CASSSQGKAQETQYF. The CDR3, as DNA: TGCGCCAGCAGCTCCCAGGGGAAGGCGCAAGAGACCCAGTACTTC.

On this clonotype itself: A read error may explain this, as a much larger clone is one base away. V is TRBV7-6 and J is TRBJ2-7; 13 bases are shared with TRBD2. The CDR3 has 18 residues. Germline values: CDR1 SGHVS, CDR2 FNYEAQ. The CDR3 DNA reads as TGTGCCAGCAGCTTAGCGACGGGACTAGCGGGAATACCTAACGACCAGTACTTC. Its translation is CASSLATGLAGIPNDQYF. The full variable domain, its missing parts supplied by reference TRBV7-6 and TRBJ2-7, is GAGVSQSPRYKVTKRGQDVALRCDPISGHVSLYWYRQALGQGPEFLTYFNYEAQQDKSGLPNDRFSAERPEGSISTLTIQRTEQRDSAMYRCASSLATGLAGIPNDQYFGPGTRLTVT.

This clonotype has only a few counts. V and J are TRBV6-6 and TRBJ2-7, with D possibly TRBD2 on 5 matching bases. Per the germline V gene, CDR1 is MNHNY and CDR2 is SVGAGI (reference sequence). The CDR3 sequence is 13 residues long. Deletions cut 4 bases from V and 2 bases from J, with 9 bases between. CDR3 in DNA: TGTGCCAGCAGTTCCTCCGGGACCTACGAGCAGTACTTC. This gives the protein CASSSSGTYEQYF.

This sequence joins TRBV7-9 and TRBJ2-1; possibly TRBD2 for D (6 bases). The CDR3 loop spans 16 amino acids. The germline V gene encodes CDR1 SEHNR and CDR2 FQNEAQ (reference sequence). Trimming left V 4 bases short and J 1 base short, with 14 bases between. The CDR3 region is CASSSLLGGSYNEQFF. The CDR3 bases are TGTGCCAGCAGCTCGCTTTTGGGGGGATCCTACAATGAGCAGTTCTTC.

This clonotype has more than one count but fewer than ten. V and J are TRBV6-4 and TRBJ2-1, with D possibly TRBD2 on 5 matching bases. This CDR3 contains 13 residues. The germline V gene encodes CDR1 MRHNA and CDR2 SNTAGT. V gave up 5 bases and J gave up 6 bases, with 11 bases separating them. This chain's CDR3 is CASSWELGNEQFF. The CDR3 region has the DNA TGTGCCAGCAGTTGGGAGTTGGGCAATGAGCAGTTCTTC.

This clonotype was seen only a few times. This chain's CDR3 is CSARGSGAVTDEQFF. CDR3 in DNA: TGCAGTGCTAGAGGTAGCGGGGCCGTTACGGATGAGCAGTTCTTC. The chain carries TRBV20-1 and TRBJ2-1; TRBD2 aligns across 8 bases. J lost 8 bases, V lost 1 base, and 10 bases had no gene match. CDR1 DFQATT and CDR2 SNEGSKA come from the germline V gene (reference sequence). The CDR3 is 15 residues long.